One and the same sample provided the 23 T cell receptor beta chains below, sequenced in a study of shared clonotypes between healthy human individuals. Only in-frame clones appear in the TCRdb table, and some are missing; sequencing was by immunoSEQ multiplex PCR. The sample shows some 2 million clones, about 95% of them seen only once. CD8 cells regarded as naive lacked CD45RO, were positively chosen for CCR7, and omitted terminally differentiated effector memory CD45RA+ cells. The sample taken for sequencing was naive CD8+ T cells sorted from blood. The origin of the receptors is a man aged 18 to 29 in good health.

J is TRBJ2-7 and V is TRBV29-1; 11 nucleotides line up with TRBD2. CDR1 is SQVTM, CDR2 ANQGSEA, per germline. The V segment lost 3 bases and the J segment 1 base; nucleotides outside the gene matches: 2. This CDR3 has 14 amino acids. CDR3 bases: TGCAGCGTTGATGCTAGCGGGGGGTCCTACGAGCAGTACTTC. As protein: CSVDASGGSYEQYF.

J is TRBJ2-7 and V is TRBV11-2; D might be TRBD1 (5 bases). The CDR3 is made up of 13 amino acids. Germline V gives CDR1 SGHAT, CDR2 FQNNGV. Deletions cut 3 bases from V and 6 bases from J, with 12 bases between. CDR3 sequence (DNA): TGTGCCAGCAGCTTTGCAGGGTCGGTCGAGCAGTACTTC. Encoded protein: CASSFAGSVEQYF.

The genes are TRBV2 and TRBJ2-7, with D perhaps assigned TRBD1 or TRBD2 (6 bases each). V dropped 3 bases and J dropped 4 bases, with 19 bases sitting between them. CDR1 and CDR2 (germline): SNHLY, FYNNEI. The CDR3 is 16 residues long. This chain's CDR3 is CASSDGEGGLWYEQYF. CDR3 coding DNA: TGTGCCAGCAGTGATGGGGAAGGGGGGCTATGGTACGAGCAGTACTTC.

The count of this clone is one. V is TRBV2 and J is TRBJ2-7, with D perhaps given as TRBD1 or TRBD2 (5 bases each). The germline CDR1 and CDR2 sequences are SNHLY and FYNNEI. The CDR3 contains 14 residues. V lost 5 bases, J lost 3 bases, and 14 bases lay in between. CDR3 nucleotides: TGTGCCAGCAGTCCATACGGGACGGACTACGAGCAGTACTTC. It specifies CASSPYGTDYEQYF.

The chain is built from TRBV7-2 and TRBJ2-7; 8 bases agree with TRBD2. The CDR3 length is 18 residues. Per germline, CDR1 SGHTA and CDR2 FQGNSA. The junction had 19 bases not matched to a gene; V was cut back by 5 bases and J by 4 bases. CDR3 sequence (DNA): TGTGCCAGCAGCATCAGCGGCCAGCGGGAGAAAATTAGGTACGAGCAGTACTTC. This codes for CASSISGQREKIRYEQYF.

A remark on this clone: The same CDR3 also results from other DNA sequences found in this sample. The chain employs TRBV6-5 and TRBJ2-7, with D tentatively TRBD2 (6 bases). CDR1 is MNHEY, CDR2 SVGAGI, per germline. The ends were cut back, 5 bases at V and 3 bases at J, with 14 bases in the middle. The CDR3 covers 14 residues. CDR3 sequence: CASSPGTGYYEQYF. CDR3 bases: TGTGCCAGCAGTCCCGGGACTGGATACTACGAGCAGTACTTC.

CDR3 nucleotide sequence: TGTGCCAGCAGTTCCCACCTCCGACTAGGGACCTACGAGCAGTACTTC. Protein product: CASSSHLRLGTYEQYF. This sequence joins TRBV6-5 and TRBJ2-7, with D maybe TRBD2 (6 bases). Trimming cost V 4 bases and J 2 bases, with 18 bases left between them. The CDR3 runs to 16 residues. CDR1 and CDR2 (germline): MNHEY, SVGAGI.

The rearrangement joins TRBV5-4 to TRBJ2-5, with D possibly being TRBD1 (6 bases). Trimming took 2 bases from V and 1 from J, leaving 12 bases between them. CDR3 length: 15 amino acids. The germline V gene has CDR1 SGHNT and CDR2 YYREEE (reference sequence). This chain's CDR3 is CASSFTGLLQETQYF. In nucleotides, the CDR3 is TGTGCCAGCAGCTTTACAGGGCTTCTCCAAGAGACCCAGTACTTC.

The chain joins TRBV5-1 to TRBJ1-1, with D possibly being TRBD1 (6 bases). The CDR3 runs to 14 residues. Germline V gene data show CDR1 as SGHRS and CDR2 as YFSETQ. V was trimmed by 4 bases and J by 3 bases, leaving 13 bases between them. The CDR3 DNA is TGCGCCAGCAGCACTTGGGGGGGCGACACTGAAGCTTTCTTT. The encoded protein is CASSTWGGDTEAFF. The full variable domain, its missing parts supplied by reference TRBV5-1 and TRBJ1-1, is KAGVTQTPRYLIKTRGQQVTLSCSPISGHRSVSWYQQTPGQGLQFLFEYFSETQRNKGNFPGRFSGRQFSNSRSEMNVSTLELGDSALYLCASSTWGGDTEAFFGQGTRLTVV.

V is TRBV28 and J is TRBJ2-1, with 8 bases fitting TRBD1. The CDR3 length is 13 residues. V was clipped by 7 bases and J by 10 bases; unmatched bases: 9. CDR1 and CDR2 (germline): MDHEN, SYDVKM. CDR3 sequence reads: CASTDRGPWEQFF. The CDR3 bases are TGTGCCAGCACCGACAGGGGCCCCTGGGAGCAGTTCTTC.

In nucleotides, the CDR3 is TGTGCCAGCAGCCCCCCCACGGGGACAGCTAACTACGAGCAGTACTTC. Protein sequence: CASSPPTGTANYEQYF. The V gene is TRBV5-4, the J gene TRBJ2-7; 7 nucleotides align to TRBD1. The ends lost 4 bases at V and 3 bases at J; junction bases unmatched: 13. The CDR3 loop spans 16 amino acids. In germline, CDR1 is SGHNT, CDR2 YYREEE (reference sequence).

As concerns this clone: The sample holds other DNA sequences that translate to the same CDR3. The chain recombines TRBV5-8 with TRBJ2-1; the D is unclear. V was trimmed by 2 bases and J by 6 bases, leaving 6 bases between them. This CDR3 spans 12 amino acids. Germline values: CDR1 SGHTS, CDR2 YDEGEE. CDR3 in DNA: TGTGCCAGCAGCTTAGTGGTCAATGAGCAGTTCTTC. Protein sequence: CASSLVVNEQFF.

CDR3 DNA sequence: TGTGCCAGCAGTGACGTGGCTCCCTCTGGAAACACCATATATTTT. Its protein is CASSDVAPSGNTIYF. This chain links TRBV6-1 with TRBJ1-3; D remains ambiguous. The CDR3 runs to 15 residues. CDR1 is MNHNS and CDR2 is SASEGT in the germline V gene. With 3 bases removed from V and 0 bases from J, the gap between germline ends came to 9 bases.

The rearrangement links TRBV11-2 to TRBJ2-5, with D unresolved. CDR3 length equals 15 residues. V dropped 1 base and J dropped 4 bases, with 13 bases sitting between them. The germline CDR1 and CDR2 sequences are SGHAT and FQNNGV. The chain's CDR3 is CASSLAGLPGETQYF. The DNA for the CDR3 is TGTGCCAGCAGCTTAGCCGGCCTACCTGGAGAGACCCAGTACTTC.

This clone was detected only once. V is TRBV5-4 and J is TRBJ2-7, with 11 bases that match TRBD2. CDR3 length: 15 residues. The V segment lost 4 bases and the J segment 2 bases; nucleotides outside the gene matches: 5. The V gene's germline CDR1 is SGHNT and CDR2 YYREEE (reference sequence). In nucleotides, the CDR3 is TGTGCCAGCAGCGATTTAGCGGGAGGGGCCTACGAGCAGTACTTC. Its translation: CASSDLAGGAYEQYF.

V is TRBV4-1 and J is TRBJ2-7; no definite D call. The CDR3 sequence is 15 residues long. Deletions cut 1 base from V and 7 bases from J, with 17 bases between. Germline CDR1 MGHRA, CDR2 YSYEKL. This CDR3 is CASSQVLLGPTEQYF. CDR3 sequence (DNA): TGCGCCAGCAGCCAAGTCTTGTTGGGCCCGACAGAGCAGTACTTC.

The chain recombines TRBV19 with TRBJ2-7; the D is unclear. Germline V gene lookup returns CDR1 LNHDA and CDR2 SQIVND (reference sequence). The V end was cut by 4 bases, the J end by 3 bases, with 13 bases between. The CDR3 runs 14 residues. The CDR3 loop reads CASSNAGRLYEQYF. DNA for the CDR3: TGTGCCAGTAGTAACGCTGGACGGCTCTACGAGCAGTACTTC.

This clone was detected once. The J gene is TRBJ2-7, the V gene TRBV4-1; 9 bases match TRBD2. Germline loops: CDR1 MGHRA, CDR2 YSYEKL. The CDR3 length is 18 residues. J gave up 4 bases and V 4 bases, and 17 bases lay outside the gene matches. The CDR3 region has the DNA TGCGCCAGCAGCCTTACCTTCGGGACGGGACTAGCATTTTACGAGCAGTACTTC. Translating it yields CASSLTFGTGLAFYEQYF.

The chain couples TRBV11-2 to TRBJ2-7, with D perhaps TRBD1 (6 bases). The V gene lost 5 bases and the J gene lost 4 bases, with 18 bases spanning the gap. Germline CDR1 SGHAT, CDR2 FQNNGV. This CDR3 is 15 amino acids long. This CDR3 is CASSHGAGARYEQYF. The CDR3 nucleotides read TGTGCCAGCAGCCATGGGGCAGGGGCTCGGTACGAGCAGTACTTC.

This rearrangement joins TRBV5-6 to TRBJ1-2; no reliable D call. The germline V gene encodes CDR1 SGHDT and CDR2 YYEEEE. The CDR3 extends over 14 amino acids. Trimming took off 6 bases at V and 1 base at J, with 13 bases between the two ends. CDR3 in DNA: TGTGCCAGCACCTGGGATAGGATTAACTATGGCTACACCTTC. This translates into CASTWDRINYGYTF. Drawing the rest from reference TRBV5-6 and TRBJ1-2, the complete variable domain is DAGVTQSPTHLIKTRGQQVTLRCSPKSGHDTVSWYQQALGQGPQFIFQYYEEEERQRGNFPDRFSGHQFPNYSSELNVNALLLGDSALYLCASTWDRINYGYTFGSGTRLTVV.

V is TRBV2 and J is TRBJ2-3; D may be TRBD2 (6 bases). CDR1 is SNHLY, CDR2 FYNNEI, per germline. The length of the CDR3 is 14 residues. Trimming stripped 4 bases from V and 4 bases from J, with 12 bases between. DNA of the CDR3: TGTGCCAGCAGTGGTTGGCCTAGCGCAGATACGCAGTATTTT. Its translation is CASSGWPSADTQYF.

This sequence joins TRBV9 and TRBJ1-2, with 7 positions matching TRBD1. Germline values: CDR1 SGDLS, CDR2 YYNGEE. This CDR3 comprises 15 residues. Trimming cost V 0 bases and J 6 bases; bases outside gene matches: 8. The CDR3 DNA follows: TGTGCCAGCAGCGTAGGGGGGACAGAGGATGATGGCTACACCTTC. Protein: CASSVGGTEDDGYTF.

The rearrangement joins TRBV2 to TRBJ2-2, with D unclear. The germline V gene encodes CDR1 SNHLY and CDR2 FYNNEI. The CDR3 runs to 14 residues. Trimming removed 10 bases at V and 0 bases at J, with 12 bases between. CDR3: CATRPVTNTGELFF. The CDR3 nucleotides read TGTGCCACCCGCCCGGTGACGAACACCGGGGAGCTGTTTTTT.